This TCR beta chain was retrieved from a study of blood T cell repertoires in COVID-19. In the study overall: COVID-19 samples, acute and convalescent, were from the United States, Italy and Spain. Sources were T cells, B-cell-depleted T cells, or PBMCs; the material itself was cDNA or gDNA.

In the original processing: Quantification of nucleated cells was approximated via reference gene primer amplification. Repertoires were generated with immunoSEQ multiplex PCR, while TCRdb's copy carries only in-frame clones and drops some. D and trimming come from the DNA, and the V and J calls and clone size come from that table. The sample records approximately 260,000 clones, 70% to 90% being singletons. The CDR3 is 15 residues long. Trimming left V 0 bases short and J 0 bases short, with 9 bases between. Per germline, CDR1 ENHRY and CDR2 SYGVKD. This clone has ten or more counts. Sequencing was carried out using peripheral blood. The chain joins TRBV10-3 to TRBJ2-7; no reliable D call. The clonotype originates from a man aged 55 to 70 who had recovered from COVID-19. The CDR3 DNA is TGTGCCATCAGTGAGTCCCAGGTTAGCTCCTACGAGCAGTACTTC. Amino acid sequence: CAISESQVSSYEQYF.